This TCR beta chain was obtained from a study of blood T cell repertoires in COVID-19. Turning to the study itself: Sample material is recorded as cDNA or gDNA derived from T cells, B-cell-depleted T cells, or PBMCs.

This CDR3 contains 18 residues. The germline V gene has CDR1 SGHAT and CDR2 FQNNGV. The V and J ends lost 5 bases and 0 bases, in that order; junction bases with no gene match: 5. Under the authors' procedure: Amplification from reference gene primers served as the basis for estimated nucleated cell counts. Profiled with immunoSEQ multiplex PCR; TCRdb holds only in-frame clones, not every one. The V and J calls and clone size are taken from that table; D and trimming were inferred from the DNA. The data hold approximately 26,000 clones, with 70% to 90% observed a single time. This chain links TRBV11-2 with TRBJ2-2, with 14 bases that match TRBD2. The receptor was isolated from a man aged 70-80 years with active COVID-19. Material for sequencing was peripheral blood. The CDR3 DNA sequence: TGTGCCAGCAGCCCCGGGACTAGCGGGGGAGCGAACACCGGGGAGCTGTTTTTT. Its protein product is CASSPGTSGGANTGELFF.